This T cell receptor (beta chain) is drawn from a study of radiotherapy plus CTLA-4 blockade in lung cancer. Remarks on this clone: The antigen remains undetermined.

The V end was cut by 5 bases, the J end by 10 bases, with 14 bases between. Germline assignment: CDR1 SGHTA and CDR2 FQGNSA. The CDR3 length is 12 residues. Profiling relied on immunoSEQ multiplex PCR, and the TCRdb table lists in-frame clones only, not all of them. Of 65,000 to 70,000 clones detected, 65% to 80% appear once; the ten largest clones hold 10%. Study observations and caveats: With interferon-beta, early dynamics of blood T cell clones were reported to best predict response. Blood TCR clones of tumor origin expanded after radiotherapy plus ipilimumab.

This clonotype was sampled from a human donor with non-small cell lung cancer who had a complete response to radiotherapy plus ipilimumab. This specimen was peripheral blood, taken from a patient treated with radiotherapy plus ipilimumab. The V call is TRBV7-2, the J call TRBJ1-1; possible D gene TRBD1, 6 bases. The CDR3 here is CASSQGQLRAFF. CDR3 in DNA: TGTGCCAGCAGCCAAGGACAGCTAAGAGCTTTCTTT.